The 9 T cell receptor beta chains in this list originate from one sample, sequenced in a study of response to subunit inactivated influenza vaccine. TCRdb fed the RT-PCR reads into MiXCR, producing one record per CDR3 protein. The repertoire holds about 190,000 distinct CDR3 sequences, approximately 15% seen once, with about 25% in the top ten. Sequencing used CD8+ T cells sorted from PBMCs, obtained around 5 days after vaccination. These receptors were collected from a man aged 50-60 years who received an inactivated influenza vaccine.

This clonotype was picked up a small number of times. The CDR3: CASSPYLFPNYGYTF. Here the CDR3 DNA reads TGTGCCAGCAGTCCCTATTTGTTCCCTAACTATGGCTACACCTTC. This rearrangement joins TRBV12-3 or TRBV12-4 to TRBJ1-2; D unclear. This CDR3 contains 15 residues. Trimming cost V 5 bases and J 0 bases, with 13 bases left between them.

On this clonotype itself: The junction departs from germline at one end; a sequencing error may be responsible. The J gene is TRBJ2-2, the V gene TRBV5-1, with a tentative D call TRBD2 (6 bases). Per the germline V gene, CDR1 is SGHRS and CDR2 is YFSETQ. This CDR3 has 13 residues. This CDR3 is CATSPGGAGELFF. The CDR3 DNA reads TGCGCCACCAGCCCTGGAGGGGCCGGGGAGCTGTTTTTT.

This clonotype has at least ten counts. V usage is TRBV12-3 or TRBV12-4 and J usage is TRBJ2-1; TRBD1 aligns across 7 bases. The length of the CDR3 is 16 residues. Trimming took 6 bases from V and 3 from J; bases not matched to a gene: 11. CDR3 sequence (DNA): TGTGCCAGCAGGTTCACAGGGGAACGGATCTACAATGAGCAGTTCTTC. Translation: CASRFTGERIYNEQFF.

At least ten counts were recorded for this clonotype. V gene TRBV9 combines with J gene TRBJ2-7; 9 bases are a match to TRBD1. This CDR3 contains 15 residues. The V and J ends lost 5 bases and 2 bases, in that order; junction bases with no gene match: 8. The germline V gene encodes CDR1 SGDLS and CDR2 YYNGEE. This CDR3 reads CASSGGQGRPYEQYF. In nucleotides, the CDR3 is TGTGCCAGCAGTGGAGGACAGGGGCGACCCTACGAGCAGTACTTC.

In its sample, this clonotype was seen many times. The rearrangement joins TRBV28 to TRBJ2-7; the match to TRBD1 covers 7 bases. The germline CDR1 and CDR2 sequences are MDHEN and SYDVKM. The CDR3 covers 14 residues. Trimming cost V 3 bases and J 1 base; bases outside gene matches: 3. For the CDR3, the DNA is TGTGCCAGCAGTTTGTTACAGGGGTCCTACGAGCAGTACTTC. This sequence encodes CASSLLQGSYEQYF.

The J gene is TRBJ2-1, the V gene TRBV4-3; TRBD1 aligns across 8 bases. V gave up 4 bases and J gave up 9 bases; unmatched junction bases: 14. Germline loops: CDR1 LGHNA, CDR2 YSLEER. This CDR3 is 16 amino acids long. CDR3: CASSLRGRGLVVEQFF. The CDR3, as DNA: TGCGCCAGCAGCCTCAGAGGCAGGGGGCTGGTGGTTGAGCAGTTCTTC.

The chain links TRBV7-2 to TRBJ1-2; D might be TRBD1 (6 bases). The V end lost 5 bases, the J end lost 4 bases, and 17 bases lay between the germline ends. From germline, CDR1 is SGHTA and CDR2 FQGNSA. CDR3 length equals 15 residues. Here the CDR3 DNA reads TGTGCCAGCAGCCCCCATTGGACAGAACCCTATGGCTACACCTTC. Translation gives CASSPHWTEPYGYTF.

This chain connects TRBV12-3 or TRBV12-4 to TRBJ2-5; D unresolved. This CDR3 is built from 13 residues. The V end was cut by 6 bases, the J end by 4 bases, with 12 bases between. This CDR3 is CASSFRVRETQYF. In DNA form, the CDR3 reads TGTGCCAGCAGCTTTAGGGTTCGAGAGACCCAGTACTTC.

In its sample, this clonotype is large. The chain combines TRBV7-8 with TRBJ1-5; 8 bases line up with TRBD1. The CDR3 contains 16 residues. Germline V gene data show CDR1 as SGHVS and CDR2 as FQNEAQ. V shed 1 base and J 6 bases; nucleotides not matched to a gene: 8. The CDR3 nucleotides are TGTGCCAGCAGCTTAGTCGCAGGGGGCCCCGGTCAGCCCCAGCATTTT. Amino acid sequence: CASSLVAGGPGQPQHF.